The T cell receptor beta chain under discussion was sequenced for a study of cytomegalovirus exposure and HLA in healthy donors. It was with 60 Vbeta and 13 Jbeta primers that the PCR ran. TCRdb's table, derived via immunoSEQ multiplex PCR, lists solely in-frame clones and lacks some. The profile shows about 150,000 clones, around 86% of them singletons. With 1 base removed from V and 7 bases from J, the gap between germline ends came to 22 bases. CDR1 is SNHLY and CDR2 is FYNNEI in the germline V gene. The length of the CDR3 is 17 residues. Source material: PBMCs. The chain combines TRBV2 with TRBJ1-1; D is ambiguous. The sequence was obtained from a woman in her 30s in good health and CMV-seronegative. CDR3 residues: CASSEGFGSPGSGEAFF. CDR3 bases: TGTGCCAGCAGTGAAGGGTTCGGCAGCCCAGGATCCGGTGAAGCTTTCTTT.